This T cell receptor beta chain came from a study of CD8 T cells in ankylosing spondylitis. Notes on the study in general: Blood from ankylosing spondylitis patients appeared to carry a characteristic roughly 8-variant TCR beta motif. The authors reported significant enrichment of disease-linked clones in matched ankylosing spondylitis synovial fluid.

TCRdb used MiXCR to reprocess the 5' RACE reads, holding one entry per CDR3 protein. The data hold hundreds of thousands of distinct CDR3 sequences, with more than 25% observed a single time. About this clonotype itself: What it recognizes is unknown.

CDR1 is SGHTA and CDR2 is FQGNSA in the germline V gene. The CDR3 loop spans 16 amino acids. Trimming stripped 5 bases from V and 1 base from J, with 15 bases between. This receptor was taken from a male donor with ankylosing spondylitis. The chain combines TRBV7-2 with TRBJ1-5, with D perhaps TRBD1 (6 bases). The source material was blood, either unsorted or a sorted T cell fraction (not recorded which). CDR3 residues: CASSQHRAKSNQPQHF. Here the CDR3 DNA reads TGTGCCAGCAGCCAACACAGGGCTAAGAGCAATCAGCCCCAGCATTTT.